This TCR beta chain is from a study of OX40 agonist ivuxolimab in advanced cancers. Study in general: Partial responses occurred in three patients (one hepatocellular carcinoma, two cutaneous melanoma).

The CDR3 consists of 16 residues. The junction had 10 bases not matched to a gene; V was cut back by 4 bases and J by 7 bases. Germline V CDR1 and CDR2: MDHEN, SYDVKM. Sequencing was performed with immunoSEQ multiplex PCR; in TCRdb, only in-frame clones are kept and a portion is missing. The repertoire holds about 30,000 clones, approximately 78% seen once, with 21% in the top ten. This specimen consisted of CD4+ or CD8+ T cells sorted from blood, obtained in a trial of the OX40 agonist ivuxolimab. The sequence came from an adult with an advanced solid tumor such as melanoma, head and neck, liver or kidney cancer. The chain couples TRBV28 to TRBJ2-1; TRBD2 agrees at 10 bases. In DNA form, the CDR3 reads TGTGCCAGCAGTTCTATGCTAGCGGGAGTGAGGAATGAGCAGTTCTTC. Its translation is CASSSMLAGVRNEQFF.